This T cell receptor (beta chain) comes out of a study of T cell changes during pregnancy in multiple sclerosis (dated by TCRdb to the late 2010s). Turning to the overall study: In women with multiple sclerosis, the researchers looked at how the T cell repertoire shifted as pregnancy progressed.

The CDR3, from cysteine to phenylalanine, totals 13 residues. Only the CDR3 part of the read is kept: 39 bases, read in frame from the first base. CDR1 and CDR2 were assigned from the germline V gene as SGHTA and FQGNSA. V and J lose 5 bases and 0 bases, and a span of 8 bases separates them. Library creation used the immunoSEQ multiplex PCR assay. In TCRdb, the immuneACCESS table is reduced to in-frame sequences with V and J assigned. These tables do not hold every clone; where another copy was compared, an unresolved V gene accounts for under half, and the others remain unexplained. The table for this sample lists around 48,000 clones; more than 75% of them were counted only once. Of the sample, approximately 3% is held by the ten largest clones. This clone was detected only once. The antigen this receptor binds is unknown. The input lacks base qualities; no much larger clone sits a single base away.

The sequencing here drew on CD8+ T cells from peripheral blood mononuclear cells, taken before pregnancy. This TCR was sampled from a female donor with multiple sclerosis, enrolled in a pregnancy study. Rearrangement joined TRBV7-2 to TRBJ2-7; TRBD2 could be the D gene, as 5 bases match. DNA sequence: TGTGCCAGCAGCCCCGGGGACTCCTACGAGCAGTACTTC. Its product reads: CASSPGDSYEQYF.